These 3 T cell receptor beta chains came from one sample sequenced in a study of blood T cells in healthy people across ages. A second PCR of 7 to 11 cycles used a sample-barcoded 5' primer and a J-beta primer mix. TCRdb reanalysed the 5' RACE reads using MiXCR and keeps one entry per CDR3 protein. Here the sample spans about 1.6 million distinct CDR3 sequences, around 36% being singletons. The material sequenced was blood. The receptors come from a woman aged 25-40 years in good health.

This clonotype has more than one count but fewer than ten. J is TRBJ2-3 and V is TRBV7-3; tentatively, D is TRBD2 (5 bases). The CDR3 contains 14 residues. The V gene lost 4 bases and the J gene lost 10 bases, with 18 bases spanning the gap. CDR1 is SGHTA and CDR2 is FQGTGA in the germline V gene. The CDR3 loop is CASSSKTGPGAQYF. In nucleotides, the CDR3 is TGTGCCAGCAGCTCAAAGACCGGGCCCGGGGCGCAGTATTTT.

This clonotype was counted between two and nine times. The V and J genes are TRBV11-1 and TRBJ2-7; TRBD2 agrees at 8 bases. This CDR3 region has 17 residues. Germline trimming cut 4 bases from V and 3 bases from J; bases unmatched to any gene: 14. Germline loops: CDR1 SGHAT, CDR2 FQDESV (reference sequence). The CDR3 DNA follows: TGTGCCAGCAGCTCCAGCGCTAGCGGGCCTCTCTACTACGAGCAGTACTTC. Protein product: CASSSSASGPLYYEQYF.

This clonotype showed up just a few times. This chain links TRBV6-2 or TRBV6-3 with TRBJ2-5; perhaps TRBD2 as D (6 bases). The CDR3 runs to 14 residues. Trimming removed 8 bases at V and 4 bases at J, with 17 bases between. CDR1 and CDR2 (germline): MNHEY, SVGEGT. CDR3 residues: CASRPTRARETQYF. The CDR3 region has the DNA TGTGCCAGCCGACCGACTAGAGCGAGAGAGACCCAGTACTTC.